These 23 T cell receptor beta chains share one sample of origin, sequenced in a study of CD8 T cells in Susac syndrome. About 0.5 to 1 ug RNA was reverse transcribed with random hexamers. Using its own MiXCR run on the immunoSEQ multiplex PCR reads, TCRdb lists one record per CDR3 protein. Here the sample spans more than 130,000 distinct CDR3 sequences, nearly 95% being singletons. The source material was CD8+ T cells from PBMCs. Every receptor here comes from a human donor in good health.

This chain links TRBV11-2 with TRBJ2-1, with 7 nucleotides matching TRBD2. Germline loops: CDR1 SGHAT, CDR2 FQNNGV. This CDR3 region has 14 residues. J was trimmed by 7 bases and V by 2 bases; bases with no gene match: 5. The CDR3 region is CASSLTQGLNEQFF. The CDR3 DNA is TGTGCCAGCAGCTTAACCCAGGGACTAAATGAGCAGTTCTTC.

The J gene is TRBJ2-1, the V gene TRBV4-3; 10 bases fit TRBD2. The trim removed 6 bases at V and 8 bases at J, leaving 13 bases unmatched. Germline V gene sequence: CDR1 LGHNA, CDR2 YSLEER. The CDR3 has 16 residues. In DNA, the CDR3 is TGCGCCAGCAGACGAAGGGCGGGAGGGACTAGCGATGAGCAGTTCTTC. It translates to CASRRRAGGTSDEQFF.

V is TRBV4-1 and J is TRBJ2-2; D might be TRBD2 (6 bases). CDR1 is MGHRA, CDR2 YSYEKL, per germline. The ends were cut back, 4 bases at V and 4 bases at J, with 13 bases in the middle. This CDR3 is 15 amino acids long. As DNA, the CDR3 is TGCGCCAGCAGCCCGCGGGACGTCGGCACCGGGGAGCTGTTTTTT. Translating gives CASSPRDVGTGELFF.

This chain uses TRBV6-2 or TRBV6-3 with TRBJ1-1, with 9 nucleotides matching TRBD1. The ends lost 8 bases at V and 8 bases at J; junction bases unmatched: 15. CDR3 size: 15 residues. The V gene's germline CDR1 is MNHEY and CDR2 SVGEGT. The CDR3 region is CASVGQGAEFIEAFF. CDR3 coding DNA: TGTGCCAGCGTGGGACAGGGAGCGGAATTTATAGAAGCTTTCTTT.

The J gene is TRBJ2-1, the V gene TRBV30, with 9 bases matching TRBD2. V shed 3 bases and J 2 bases; nucleotides not matched to a gene: 11. Germline CDR1 reads GTSNPN; CDR2 reads SVGIG (reference sequence). The CDR3 totals 17 residues. CDR3 sequence: CAWRPSAREGPYNEQFF. CDR3 DNA: TGTGCCTGGAGGCCCTCCGCGCGGGAGGGACCCTACAATGAGCAGTTCTTC. Together with reference TRBV30 and TRBJ2-1, the CDR3 gives the full variable domain: SQTIHQWPATLVQPVGSPLSLECTVEGTSNPNLYWYRQAAGRGLQLLFYSVGIGQISSEVPQNLSASRPQDRQFILSSKKLLLSDSGFYLCAWRPSAREGPYNEQFFGPGTRLTVL.

This chain joins TRBV15 and TRBJ2-1; D remains ambiguous. CDR1 LNHNV and CDR2 YYDKDF come from the germline V gene (reference sequence). The CDR3 has 16 residues. The V end was cut by 2 bases, the J end by 5 bases, with 16 bases between. CDR3 nucleotides: TGTGCCACCAGCAGACCTATCTTAGGTTACAACAATGAGCAGTTCTTC. Translation: CATSRPILGYNNEQFF.

Here the CDR3 reads CASSETGQGAHEQYF. The DNA of the CDR3 is TGTGCCAGCAGTGAAACCGGACAGGGTGCCCACGAGCAGTACTTC. The rearrangement joins TRBV25-1 to TRBJ2-7; 8 nucleotides agree with TRBD1. The V gene end was trimmed by 2 bases and the J gene end by 5 bases; junction bases not matched to a gene: 8. CDR3 length: 15 residues. Germline CDR1 and CDR2: MGHDK and SYGVNS.

This rearrangement joins TRBV20-1 to TRBJ2-1, with 9 bases identical to TRBD2. CDR1 is DFQATT and CDR2 is SNEGSKA in the germline V gene (reference sequence). V lost 2 bases and J lost 8; bases outside the gene matches: 13. This CDR3 has 16 residues. The CDR3 spells CSARQFLAGSSDEQFF. In nucleotides, the CDR3 is TGCAGTGCTAGACAATTCCTAGCGGGAAGTTCGGATGAGCAGTTCTTC.

The chain is built from TRBV29-1 and TRBJ2-7; D might be TRBD1 (5 bases). The CDR3 has 12 amino acids. Germline V lookup: CDR1 SQVTM, CDR2 ANQGSEA. Between the trimmed V and J ends, which lost 0 bases and 3 bases, there was a span of 6 bases. DNA of the CDR3: TGCAGCGTTGAAGAAGACAGCTACGAGCAGTACTTC. The encoded protein is CSVEEDSYEQYF.

This clonotype was counted a few times. The chain uses TRBV29-1 and TRBJ1-1; possible D gene TRBD1, 5 bases. CDR3 length: 11 residues. V was trimmed by 3 bases and J by 4 bases, leaving 6 bases between them. Looked up from germline, CDR1 is SQVTM and CDR2 is ANQGSEA. The CDR3, as DNA: TGCAGCGTTGATAGGGGCACTGAAGCTTTCTTT. Translation gives CSVDRGTEAFF.

This chain connects TRBV6-2 or TRBV6-3 to TRBJ2-1, with D possibly matching TRBD2 (6 bases). This CDR3 is built from 16 residues. CDR1 and CDR2 (germline): MNHEY, SVGEGT. The germline V and J ends were trimmed by 4 bases and 0 bases, with 13 bases remaining between them. CDR3 coding DNA: TGTGCCAGCAGTTGGGACTTCGACAGCTCCTACAATGAGCAGTTCTTC. Its translation: CASSWDFDSSYNEQFF.

V and J are TRBV28 and TRBJ2-7, with 9 bases matching TRBD2. J was trimmed by 6 bases and V by 6 bases; bases with no gene match: 9. Looked up from germline, CDR1 is MDHEN and CDR2 is SYDVKM. This CDR3 region has 14 residues. The CDR3 nucleotides are TGTGCCAGCAGACATCTAGCGGGGAGGCCCGAGCAGTACTTC. Encoded protein: CASRHLAGRPEQYF.

This chain uses TRBV6-5 with TRBJ2-7; D not certain. The CDR3 spans 12 residues. Germline CDR1 reads MNHEY; CDR2 reads SVGAGI. V lost 8 bases and J 0 bases, leaving 8 bases between the germline ends. CDR3 DNA: TGTGCCAGCGGCCTCGACTCCTACGAGCAGTACTTC. Protein product: CASGLDSYEQYF.

V gene TRBV28 combines with J gene TRBJ1-4; D is uncertain. V lost 5 bases, J lost 10 bases, and 11 bases lay in between. The CDR3 consists of 12 residues. CDR1 is MDHEN, CDR2 SYDVKM, per germline. CDR3 residues: CASSLQVGKLFF. The CDR3 DNA follows: TGTGCCAGCAGTCTCCAAGTAGGAAAACTGTTTTTT.

This sequence joins TRBV7-9 and TRBJ2-3, with a weak D call TRBD1 (6 bases). The CDR3 totals 14 residues. V lost 5 bases to trimming and J lost 2 bases, with 11 bases between them. CDR1 and CDR2 (germline): SEHNR, FQNEAQ (reference sequence). DNA of the CDR3: TGTGCCAGCAGCGCTGTGGGGGCCACAGATACGCAGTATTTT. The encoded protein is CASSAVGATDTQYF.

This sequence joins TRBV5-1 and TRBJ2-7; 7 nucleotides match TRBD1. The V segment lost 5 bases and the J segment 3 bases; nucleotides outside the gene matches: 5. The CDR3 is made up of 13 amino acids. CDR1 and CDR2 from the germline V gene are SGHRS and YFSETQ. The CDR3 here is CASRLGTDYEQYF. The CDR3 DNA sequence: TGCGCCAGCAGACTCGGGACAGACTACGAGCAGTACTTC. Filled out from reference TRBV5-1 and TRBJ2-7, the complete variable domain reads KAGVTQTPRYLIKTRGQQVTLSCSPISGHRSVSWYQQTPGQGLQFLFEYFSETQRNKGNFPGRFSGRQFSNSRSEMNVSTLELGDSALYLCASRLGTDYEQYFGPGTRLTVT.

The rearrangement uses TRBV6-5 and TRBJ2-7; D unresolved. The CDR3 extends over 13 amino acids. Trimming took off 2 bases at V and 3 bases at J, with 8 bases between the two ends. Germline V gene lookup returns CDR1 MNHEY and CDR2 SVGAGI. The CDR3 region is CASSYPLGYEQYF. The CDR3 coding sequence is TGTGCCAGCAGTTACCCGCTGGGCTACGAGCAGTACTTC.

The chain joins TRBV27 to TRBJ1-1; D unresolved. The CDR3 spans 13 residues. The V and J ends lost 1 base and 1 base respectively, with 4 bases between them. The germline V gene has CDR1 MNHEY and CDR2 SMNVEV (reference sequence). The CDR3 protein is CASSLWQNTEAFF. CDR3 nucleotides: TGTGCCAGCAGTTTATGGCAGAACACTGAAGCTTTCTTT.

This chain connects TRBV29-1 to TRBJ2-3; 7 nucleotides match TRBD1. Germline V gene sequence: CDR1 SQVTM, CDR2 ANQGSEA. Trimming took 6 bases from V and 2 from J; bases not matched to a gene: 5. The CDR3 is 13 residues long. For the CDR3, the DNA is TGCAGCGTCCTTACAGGGGCCACAGATACGCAGTATTTT. It encodes CSVLTGATDTQYF.

The rearrangement links TRBV3-1 to TRBJ2-7; no clear D. This CDR3 is built from 14 residues. CDR1 LGHDT and CDR2 YNNKEL come from the germline V gene (reference sequence). Trimming left V 2 bases short and J 2 bases short, with 10 bases between. Written as DNA, the CDR3 is TGTGCCAGCAGCCAACCGGTCCCAACCTACGAGCAGTACTTC. Protein sequence: CASSQPVPTYEQYF.

This sequence joins TRBV19 and TRBJ2-7, with D unresolved. CDR3 length equals 12 residues. Trimming stripped 5 bases from V and 3 bases from J, with 8 bases between. Germline V gives CDR1 LNHDA, CDR2 SQIVND (reference sequence). CDR3 sequence reads: CASSPNLYEQYF. The CDR3, as DNA: TGTGCCAGTAGTCCCAACCTCTACGAGCAGTACTTC.

The V and J genes are TRBV27 and TRBJ2-7; D gene unclear. V dropped 2 bases and J dropped 2 bases, with 13 bases sitting between them. Germline V lookup: CDR1 MNHEY, CDR2 SMNVEV (reference sequence). The CDR3 covers 15 residues. CDR3 protein: CASSLVVGSPYEQYF. Here the CDR3 DNA reads TGTGCCAGCAGTTTAGTTGTAGGCTCCCCCTACGAGCAGTACTTC.

The chain uses TRBV6-5 and TRBJ2-5, with 7 bases lining up with TRBD1. Trimming at V came to 2 bases and at J to 1 base, leaving 1 base not matched to a gene. CDR1 is MNHEY, CDR2 SVGAGI, per germline. This CDR3 contains 14 residues. The CDR3 spells CASSYRDSQETQYF. Written as DNA, the CDR3 is TGTGCCAGCAGTTACCGGGACAGCCAAGAGACCCAGTACTTC.